This TCR beta chain was sequenced during a study of blood T cell repertoires in COVID-19. Original methodology: Nucleated cell number was recorded as an estimate derived from reference gene primer amplification. Sequencing was performed with immunoSEQ multiplex PCR; in TCRdb, only in-frame clones are kept and a portion is missing. V, J and clone size are taken as reported in that table, and D and trimming were inferred from the DNA itself. The sample shows about 130,000 clones, about 76% of them seen only once. The CDR3 totals 14 residues. Germline V lookup: CDR1 MGHRA, CDR2 YSYEKL. Trimming stripped 1 base from V and 6 bases from J, with 12 bases between.

The source of this sequence is a man aged 80 or over with acute or convalescent COVID-19. The chain combines TRBV4-1 with TRBJ2-5; maybe TRBD1 (5 bases). Sequencing used peripheral blood. CDR3 sequence reads: CASSQVPGIQTQYF. The CDR3 nucleotides read TGCGCCAGCAGCCAAGTGCCAGGGATCCAGACCCAGTACTTC.